Each of the 2 T cell receptor beta chains below was sequenced from the same sample in a study of beta chain features in type 1 diabetes. Reverse transcription of all isolated RNA meant that expressed TCRB transcripts were sequenced. Sequenced by immunoSEQ multiplex PCR; TCRdb stores in-frame clones only, minus some. Seen here are about 60,000 clones, roughly 60% observed once, and the top ten hold 2.2%. Sequencing input: Tregs from blood. These receptor sequences come from a woman under 30 in good health.

CDR3 sequence reads: CASSTDFLANEKLFF. CDR3 nucleotide sequence: TGCGCCAGCAGCACGGACTTCCTGGCTAATGAAAAACTGTTTTTT. The V gene is TRBV5-1, the J gene TRBJ1-4; D gene uncertain. The CDR3 spans 15 residues. Between the trimmed V and J ends, which lost 4 bases and 3 bases, there was a span of 13 bases. Germline V gives CDR1 SGHRS, CDR2 YFSETQ.

This clone was seen only a few times. The rearrangement uses TRBV5-1 and TRBJ1-4; perhaps TRBD1 as D (5 bases). CDR1 and CDR2 (germline): SGHRS, YFSETQ. Trimming took off 0 bases at V and 8 bases at J, with 17 bases between the two ends. The CDR3 runs 16 residues. The chain's CDR3 is CASSLAYSGGDEKLFF. DNA of the CDR3: TGCGCCAGCAGCTTGGCCTATAGCGGGGGAGACGAAAAACTGTTTTTT.